This T cell receptor (beta chain) is from a study of T cell repertoires in aging, cancer and after chemotherapy. The study's findings and limits: Median generation probability rose over the chemotherapy interval in each cancer cohort, suggesting rebound thymic output. Untreated cancer patients had significantly lower blood TCR diversity than age-matched healthy donors. Loss of evenness, beyond lost richness, contributed to age-related TCR diversity decline in cancer patients.

Amplification of TCR beta used genomic DNA extracted from peripheral blood. TRB rearrangements spanning V, D and J were amplified using mixed TRB-A/B primers. TCRdb re-analysed the multiplex PCR reads in MiXCR, keeping a single row per CDR3 protein. The profile shows 9,500 or so distinct CDR3 sequences, roughly 35% of them singletons. V was clipped by 6 bases and J by 2 bases; unmatched bases: 4. There are 14 residues in the CDR3. The germline CDR1 and CDR2 sequences are LNHDA and SQIVND (reference sequence). In its sample, this clonotype was seen a few times. The antigen is unknown. The material sequenced was blood. This chain links TRBV19 with TRBJ2-3; 8 nucleotides agree with TRBD2. This clonotype originated in a human donor in good health. CDR3 nucleotide sequence: TGTGCCAGTAGGCAAGCGGGGGACACAGATACGCAGTATTTT. Translating gives CASRQAGDTDTQYF.